What follows is one TCR beta chain and its context. The sample originates from a study of early T cells in non-severe SARS-CoV-2 infection. Germline V lookup: CDR1 KGHSH, CDR2 LQKENI. The CDR3 sequence is 17 residues long. The V and J ends lost 4 bases and 5 bases respectively, with 21 bases between them. In TCRdb, the 5' RACE reads were re-called with MiXCR into one record per CDR3 protein. The table includes about 92,000 distinct CDR3 sequences, roughly 17% detected once. V gene TRBV18 combines with J gene TRBJ1-3; possibly TRBD1 for D (6 bases). This TCR derives from an adult who was a healthcare worker with PCR-confirmed SARS-CoV-2 infection or an uninfected control (not recorded which). Sequencing was done on a sample of whole blood. The CDR3 is CASSHSRAGALRNTIYF. The DNA for the CDR3 is TGTGCCAGCTCACACTCCCGGGCAGGGGCGTTAAGAAACACCATATATTTT.